This T cell receptor beta chain was sequenced in a study of blood T cells in healthy people across ages. The germline CDR1 and CDR2 sequences are SGHKS and YYEKEE (reference sequence). This CDR3 is built from 18 residues. The trim removed 0 bases at V and 0 bases at J, leaving 5 bases unmatched. Broader study findings: With donor CMV status unknown, expanded clonotype changes were possibly confounded.

The use of a sample-barcoded 5' primer and a J-beta primer mix characterized a second PCR of about 6 to 11 cycles. TCRdb recomputed calls from the 5' RACE reads with MiXCR, one row per CDR3 protein. The sample consists of about 1,400,000 distinct CDR3 sequences, 40% to 50% of them appearing once. For this clonotype: Its antigen remains unidentified.

V and J are TRBV5-5 and TRBJ1-5; 11 bases agree with TRBD1. The sequence came from a woman aged 18-30 years in good health. Material: blood. CDR3 nucleotide sequence: TGTGCCAGCAGCTTGGGAACGGGGACAGGGGGTAGCAATCAGCCCCAGCATTTT. Translating gives CASSLGTGTGGSNQPQHF.